Below, 16 T cell receptor beta chains from the same sample are listed, as sequenced in a study of tumor and adjacent non-tumor tissue in lung cancer. The template was RNA from unsorted bulk tissue. More than 3 cm separated this lung sample from the edge of the tumor. Three rounds of nested PCR, following a modified ARM-PCR protocol, produced the TCRbeta library. In TCRdb, the multiplex PCR reads were re-called with MiXCR into one record per CDR3 protein. The sample contains about 75,000 distinct CDR3 sequences, 55% to 70% of which appear only once. Source material: distant non-tumor lung tissue. Receptors originate from a woman aged 45-59 years with non-small cell lung cancer.

The gene calls are TRBV7-8 and TRBJ1-1; D is unclear. CDR1 and CDR2 (germline): SGHVS, FQNEAQ. The CDR3 covers 14 residues. Trimming removed 5 bases at V and 5 bases at J, with 15 bases between. DNA of the CDR3: TGTGCCAGCAGCCTAGATTTGTTGGGGACTGAAGCTTTCTTT. It translates to CASSLDLLGTEAFF.

This clonotype ranks as medium-sized. The chain links TRBV20-1 to TRBJ2-7, with D possibly being TRBD1 or TRBD2 (7 bases each). The length of the CDR3 is 15 residues. Germline V gene data show CDR1 as DFQATT and CDR2 as SNEGSKA (reference sequence). The ends were cut back, 6 bases at V and 4 bases at J, with 22 bases in the middle. The CDR3 loop is CSASPGGQREYEQYF. DNA for the CDR3: TGCAGTGCCTCACCGGGGGGACAGAGAGAATACGAGCAGTACTTC.

In the case of this clonotype: One end of the junction varies from germline; a read error may be responsible. The chain joins TRBV4-2 to TRBJ2-1, with TRBD2 matching 7 bases. Germline CDR1 is LGHNA and CDR2 is YNFKEQ. The CDR3 is 17 residues long. The CDR3, as DNA: TGTGCCAGCAGCCAAGATTCGGTTGGCGGGAGTTTGTATGAGCAGTTTTTC. It codes for CASSQDSVGGSLYEQFF.

The V and J genes are TRBV20-1 and TRBJ2-2; 8 bases agree with TRBD2. CDR1 is DFQATT and CDR2 is SNEGSKA in the germline V gene (reference sequence). The CDR3 extends over 15 amino acids. For the CDR3, the DNA is TGCAGCGTTAGAGATAGGCGCGGGAGGTCCGGGGAGCTGTTTTTT. Translating it yields CSVRDRRGRSGELFF.

The table lists this clonotype with many counts. The rearrangement links TRBV20-1 to TRBJ2-2; D is ambiguous. Per germline, CDR1 DFQATT and CDR2 SNEGSKA (reference sequence). Trimming pared 1 base from V and 2 bases from J, leaving 11 bases between. This CDR3 contains 15 residues. The chain's CDR3 is CSARGRSTNTGELFF. The CDR3 coding sequence is TGCAGTGCTAGAGGGCGGAGCACCAACACCGGGGAGCTGTTTTTT.

Of note for this clonotype: Given the absence of the conserved phenylalanine or tryptophan at the CDR3 end, a read error is likely. The V gene is TRBV20-1, the J gene TRBJ2-7, with D tentatively TRBD2 (5 bases). From germline, CDR1 is DFQATT and CDR2 SNEGSKA (reference sequence). The CDR3 extends over 14 amino acids. The CDR3 coding sequence is TGCAATGCTAGCCGAGAAGGCACGGGCTACAAGCAGTACCTC. Translation gives CNASREGTGYKQYL.

As concerns this clonotype: Likely a read error: the CDR3 ends without its conserved phenylalanine or tryptophan. This chain uses TRBV11-1 with TRBJ2-1, with D unclear. Per the germline V gene, CDR1 is SGHAT and CDR2 is FQDESV (reference sequence). The CDR3 loop spans 13 amino acids. Deletions cut 2 bases from V and 12 bases from J, with 14 bases between. The CDR3 sequence is CASSLPPLDMQFI. The CDR3 coding sequence is TGTGCCAGCAGCTTACCTCCGCTGGATATGCAGTTCATC.

The genes are TRBV7-9 and TRBJ2-1, with D unresolved. Germline V gene data show CDR1 as SEHNR and CDR2 as FQNEAQ (reference sequence). This CDR3 has 13 amino acids. Between the trimmed V and J ends, which lost 5 bases and 10 bases, there was a span of 15 bases. This chain's CDR3 is CASSPPRLKEQFF. CDR3 coding DNA: TGTGCCAGCAGCCCGCCAAGACTTAAAGAGCAGTTCTTC.

On this clonotype: At one end the junction does not follow the germline gene, possibly because of a read error. This chain links TRBV11-2 with TRBJ2-5, with TRBD1 matching 8 bases. Germline V gene data show CDR1 as SGHAT and CDR2 as FQNNGV. CDR3 size: 17 residues. The CDR3 nucleotides read TGTGCCAGCAACTTATCGGGACAGGATCCATCAATGGAGACCCAGTACTTC. Translation gives CASNLSGQDPSMETQYF.

This clonotype has a count of ten or more. The chain combines TRBV6-1 with TRBJ2-6, with D perhaps matching TRBD1 (5 bases). V was clipped by 1 base and J by 0 bases, with 7 bases between them. Germline loops: CDR1 MNHNS, CDR2 SASEGT. The CDR3 runs to 16 residues. In nucleotides, the CDR3 is TGTGCCAGCAGTGAAGTTAGGGGCTCTGGGGCCAACGTCCTGACTTTC. Amino acids: CASSEVRGSGANVLTF.

As concerns this clonotype: Without the conserved terminal phenylalanine or tryptophan, this CDR3 likely stems from a read error. The rearrangement joins TRBV29-1 to TRBJ2-1; the D call may be TRBD1 or TRBD2 (5 bases each). Germline CDR1 and CDR2: SQVTM and ANQGSEA. CDR3 length equals 13 residues. The CDR3 loop reads CSVEGDGLNEQFL. DNA of the CDR3: TGCAGCGTTGAGGGGGACGGACTCAATGAACAGTTCTTA.

The V and J genes are TRBV7-3 and TRBJ2-3; TRBD2 matches at 8 bases. The J segment lost 0 bases and the V segment lost 5 bases, leaving 7 bases of the junction unmatched. The CDR3 extends over 16 amino acids. Germline V gene data show CDR1 as SGHTA and CDR2 as FQGTGA. CDR3 nucleotide sequence: TGTGCCAGCAGCCCCCCGGGCGGGAGGAGCACAGATACGCAGTATTTT. It codes for CASSPPGGRSTDTQYF.

This clonotype was seen a single time. The chain joins TRBV7-2 to TRBJ2-1; 8 bases fit TRBD2. The junction had 0 bases not matched to a gene; V was cut back by 3 bases and J by 5 bases. CDR3 size: 13 residues. CDR1 SGHTA and CDR2 FQGNSA come from the germline V gene. Here the CDR3 DNA reads TGTGCCAGCAGCTTGGGACTAGACAATGAGCAGTTCTTC. Translating gives CASSLGLDNEQFF.

As for this clonotype: Because it lacks the conserved phenylalanine or tryptophan at the end, this CDR3 is likely a read error. The rearrangement uses TRBV7-8 and TRBJ2-5, with 15 bases lining up with TRBD2. V lost 5 bases, J lost 5 bases, and 12 bases stayed unmatched. Germline assignment: CDR1 SGHVS and CDR2 FQNEAQ. The CDR3 is 18 residues long. CDR3 sequence reads: CASSKGLAGGAFGETQYL. For the CDR3, the DNA is TGTGCCAGCAGCAAGGGACTAGCGGGAGGAGCCTTCGGGGAGACCCAGTACTTA.

With respect to this clonotype: This is likely a read error, given that the CDR3 carries no conserved phenylalanine or tryptophan at its end. The CDR3 here is CASSLDRGSYNEQFL. The CDR3 DNA reads as TGTGCCAGCAGCCTAGACAGGGGCTCCTACAATGAGCAGTTCCTC. The chain recombines TRBV5-4 with TRBJ2-1, with 8 bases that match TRBD1. CDR3 length: 15 amino acids. After removal of 4 bases from V and 0 bases from J, the junction contained 3 bases not matched to a gene. Germline CDR1 SGHNT, CDR2 YYREEE (reference sequence).

This clonotype was counted many times. V gene TRBV20-1 combines with J gene TRBJ2-1; D may be TRBD1 or TRBD2 (7 bases each). The V and J ends lost 5 bases and 6 bases respectively, with 23 bases between them. The CDR3 covers 16 residues. Per germline, CDR1 DFQATT and CDR2 SNEGSKA (reference sequence). CDR3 protein: CSAGGGGGMMSNEQFF. CDR3 nucleotide sequence: TGCAGTGCTGGGGGAGGGGGCGGGATGATGTCCAATGAGCAGTTCTTC.